This T cell receptor beta chain was identified during a study of shared clonotypes between healthy human individuals. Overall study: Two women and a few men aged 18 to 49 made up the donors. Donors had three CD4 naive, three CD4 memory, two CD8 naive and one CD8 memory plate apiece.

Losses at the gene ends were 6 bases for V and 6 bases for J; bases not matched to a gene: 4. Germline CDR1 reads MDHEN; CDR2 reads SYDVKM. The CDR3 sequence is 13 residues long. As originally analysed: Junction-only immunoSEQ sequences carried no quality scores, so filtering differed. Sequenced by immunoSEQ multiplex PCR; TCRdb stores in-frame clones only, minus some. The D gene and trimming were derived from the DNA, and the V and J assignments and clone size from that table. Of over a million clones listed, 95% to 97% are singletons. Comments on this clone: Its cognate antigen is unknown.

Study-wide points: Clonotypes which were not shared had lower generation probabilities than clonotypes that all four donors shared.

The source of this sequence is a man aged 30 to 39 in good health. The gene calls are TRBV28 and TRBJ2-2; 7 nucleotides agree with TRBD1. The sample was naive CD4+ T cells sorted from blood. Subset: CD45RA+ positively selected. The DNA for the CDR3 is TGTGCCAGCAGACCACAGGGGTCCGGGGAGCTGTTTTTT. It yields the protein CASRPQGSGELFF.